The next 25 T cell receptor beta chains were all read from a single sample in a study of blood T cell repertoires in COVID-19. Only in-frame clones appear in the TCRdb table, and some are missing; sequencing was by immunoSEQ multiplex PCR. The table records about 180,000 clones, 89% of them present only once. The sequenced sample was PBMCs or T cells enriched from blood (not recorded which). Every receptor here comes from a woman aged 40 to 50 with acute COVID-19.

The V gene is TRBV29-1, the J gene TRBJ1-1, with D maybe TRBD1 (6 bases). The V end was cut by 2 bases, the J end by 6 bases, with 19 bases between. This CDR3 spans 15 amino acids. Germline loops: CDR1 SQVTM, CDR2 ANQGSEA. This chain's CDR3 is CSVERLWQGFAEAFF. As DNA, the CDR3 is TGCAGCGTTGAAAGGTTATGGCAGGGGTTCGCTGAAGCTTTCTTT. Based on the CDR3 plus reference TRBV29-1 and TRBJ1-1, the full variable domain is SAVISQKPSRDICQRGTSLTIQCQVDSQVTMMFWYRQQPGQSLTLIATANQGSEATYESGFVIDKFPISRPNLTFSTLTVSNMSPEDSSIYLCSVERLWQGFAEAFFGQGTRLTVV.

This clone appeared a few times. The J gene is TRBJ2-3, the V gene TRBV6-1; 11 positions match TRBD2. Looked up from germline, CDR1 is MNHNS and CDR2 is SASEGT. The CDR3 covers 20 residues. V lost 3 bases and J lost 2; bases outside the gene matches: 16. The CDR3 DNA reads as TGTGCCAGCAGTGACCCCCTCGGACTAGCGGGCAAGGATGACACAGATACGCAGTATTTT. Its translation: CASSDPLGLAGKDDTDTQYF.

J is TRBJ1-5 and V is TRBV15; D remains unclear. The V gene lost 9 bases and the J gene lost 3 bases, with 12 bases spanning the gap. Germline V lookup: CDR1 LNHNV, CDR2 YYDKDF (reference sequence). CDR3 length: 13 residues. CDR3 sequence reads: CATRGGSNQPQHF. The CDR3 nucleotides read TGTGCCACGCGGGGAGGGTCCAATCAGCCCCAGCATTTT.

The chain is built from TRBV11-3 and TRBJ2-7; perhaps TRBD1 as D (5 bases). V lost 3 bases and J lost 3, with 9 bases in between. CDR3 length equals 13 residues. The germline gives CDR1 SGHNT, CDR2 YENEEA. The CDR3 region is CASSLTTDYEQYF. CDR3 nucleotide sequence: TGTGCCAGCAGCTTGACGACAGACTACGAGCAGTACTTC.

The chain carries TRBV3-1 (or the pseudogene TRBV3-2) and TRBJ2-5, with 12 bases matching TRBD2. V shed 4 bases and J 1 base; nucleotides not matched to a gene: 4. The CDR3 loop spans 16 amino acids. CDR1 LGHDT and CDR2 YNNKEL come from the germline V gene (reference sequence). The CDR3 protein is CASSLRTSGVQETQYF. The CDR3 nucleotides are TGTGCCAGCAGCCTCCGGACTAGCGGGGTCCAAGAGACCCAGTACTTC.

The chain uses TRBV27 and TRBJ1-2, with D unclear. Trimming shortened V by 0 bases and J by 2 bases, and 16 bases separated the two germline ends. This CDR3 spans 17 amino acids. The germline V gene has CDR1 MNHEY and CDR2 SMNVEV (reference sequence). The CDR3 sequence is CASSLSIGGYGNYGYTF. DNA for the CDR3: TGTGCCAGCAGTTTATCGATAGGCGGGTATGGCAACTATGGCTACACCTTC.

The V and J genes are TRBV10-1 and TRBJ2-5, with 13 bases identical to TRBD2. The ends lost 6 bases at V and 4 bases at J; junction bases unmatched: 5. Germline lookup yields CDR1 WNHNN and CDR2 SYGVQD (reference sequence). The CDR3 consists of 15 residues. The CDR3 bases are TGCGCCAGCAGGAAGGGACTAGCGGGACGAGAGACCCAGTACTTC. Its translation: CASRKGLAGRETQYF.

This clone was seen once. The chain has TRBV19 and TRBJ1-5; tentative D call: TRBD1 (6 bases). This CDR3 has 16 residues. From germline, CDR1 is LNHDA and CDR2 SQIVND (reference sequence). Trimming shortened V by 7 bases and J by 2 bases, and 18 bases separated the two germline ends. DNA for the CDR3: TGTGCCAGTACGGTGGGCAGGGGAAGAGGCAATCAGCCCCAGCATTTT. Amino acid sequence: CASTVGRGRGNQPQHF.

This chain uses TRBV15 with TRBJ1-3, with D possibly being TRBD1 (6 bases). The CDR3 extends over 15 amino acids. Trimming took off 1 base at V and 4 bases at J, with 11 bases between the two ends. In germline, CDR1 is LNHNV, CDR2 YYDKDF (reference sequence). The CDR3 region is CATSRVDRIGNTIYF. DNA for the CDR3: TGTGCCACCAGCAGAGTAGACAGGATAGGAAACACCATATATTTT.

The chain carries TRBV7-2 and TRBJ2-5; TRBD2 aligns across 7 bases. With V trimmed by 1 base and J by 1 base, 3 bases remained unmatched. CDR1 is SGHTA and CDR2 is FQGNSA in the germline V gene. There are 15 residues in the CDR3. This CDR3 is CASSLGSGVQETQYF. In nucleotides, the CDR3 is TGTGCCAGCAGCTTAGGAAGCGGGGTCCAAGAGACCCAGTACTTC.

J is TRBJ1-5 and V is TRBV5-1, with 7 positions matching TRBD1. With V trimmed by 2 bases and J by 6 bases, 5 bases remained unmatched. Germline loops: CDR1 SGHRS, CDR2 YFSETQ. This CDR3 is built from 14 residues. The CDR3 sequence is CASSFGQAGQPQHF. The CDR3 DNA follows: TGCGCCAGCAGCTTCGGACAGGCAGGTCAGCCCCAGCATTTT.

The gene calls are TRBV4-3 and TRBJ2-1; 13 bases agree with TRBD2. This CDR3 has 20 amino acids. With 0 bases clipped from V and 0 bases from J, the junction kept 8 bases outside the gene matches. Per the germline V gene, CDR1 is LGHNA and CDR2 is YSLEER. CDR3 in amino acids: CASSQDGTSGTSSSYNEQFF. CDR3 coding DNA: TGCGCCAGCAGCCAAGATGGGACTAGCGGGACTTCGAGCTCCTACAATGAGCAGTTCTTC.

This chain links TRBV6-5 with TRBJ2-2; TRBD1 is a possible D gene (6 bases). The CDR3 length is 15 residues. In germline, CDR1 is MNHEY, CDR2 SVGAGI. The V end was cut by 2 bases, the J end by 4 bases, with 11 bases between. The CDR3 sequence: CASSYSGRGTGELFF. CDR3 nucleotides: TGTGCCAGCAGTTACAGTGGCAGGGGCACCGGGGAGCTGTTTTTT.

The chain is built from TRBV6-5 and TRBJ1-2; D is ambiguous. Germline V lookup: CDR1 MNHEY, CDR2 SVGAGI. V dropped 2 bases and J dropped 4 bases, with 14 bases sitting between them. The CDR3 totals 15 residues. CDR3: CASSYTRGFGYGYTF. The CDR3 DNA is TGTGCCAGCAGTTACACCCGGGGATTTGGCTATGGCTACACCTTC.

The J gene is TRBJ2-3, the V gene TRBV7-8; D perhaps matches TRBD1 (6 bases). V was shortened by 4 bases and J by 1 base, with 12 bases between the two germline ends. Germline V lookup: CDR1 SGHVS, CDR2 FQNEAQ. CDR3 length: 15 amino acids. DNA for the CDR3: TGTGCCAGCAGCTCCCAGGACAGACGCACAGATACGCAGTATTTT. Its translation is CASSSQDRRTDTQYF. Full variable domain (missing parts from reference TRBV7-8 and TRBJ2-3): GAGVSQSPRYKVAKRGQDVALRCDPISGHVSLFWYQQALGQGPEFLTYFQNEAQLDKSGLPSDRFFAERPEGSVSTLKIQRTQQEDSAVYLCASSSQDRRTDTQYFGPGTRLTVL.

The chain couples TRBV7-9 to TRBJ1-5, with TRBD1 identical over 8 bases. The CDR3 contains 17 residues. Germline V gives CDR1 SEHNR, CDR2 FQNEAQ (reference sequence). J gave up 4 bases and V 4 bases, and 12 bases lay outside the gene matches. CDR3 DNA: TGTGCCAGCAGCTCGAATGGTACAGGGGGGGGGAATCAGCCCCAGCATTTT. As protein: CASSSNGTGGGNQPQHF.

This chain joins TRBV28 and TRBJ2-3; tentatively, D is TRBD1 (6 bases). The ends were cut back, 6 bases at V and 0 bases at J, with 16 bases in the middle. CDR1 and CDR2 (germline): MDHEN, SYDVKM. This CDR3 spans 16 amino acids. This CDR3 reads CASSPRQDSSTDTQYF. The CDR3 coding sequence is TGTGCCAGCAGCCCCCGACAGGACTCTAGCACAGATACGCAGTATTTT.

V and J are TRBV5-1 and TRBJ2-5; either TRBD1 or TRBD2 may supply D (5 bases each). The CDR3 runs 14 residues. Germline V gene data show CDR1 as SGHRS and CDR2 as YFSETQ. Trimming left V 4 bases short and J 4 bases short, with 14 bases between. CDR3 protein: CASSLDWTTETQYF. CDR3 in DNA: TGCGCCAGCAGCCTGGACTGGACAACAGAGACCCAGTACTTC.

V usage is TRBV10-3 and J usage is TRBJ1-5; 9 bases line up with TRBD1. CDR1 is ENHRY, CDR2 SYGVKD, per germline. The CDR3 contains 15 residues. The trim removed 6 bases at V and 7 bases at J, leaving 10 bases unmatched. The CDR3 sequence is CAIRADRGNFQPQHF. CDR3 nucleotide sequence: TGTGCCATCAGGGCTGACAGGGGGAATTTCCAGCCCCAGCATTTT.

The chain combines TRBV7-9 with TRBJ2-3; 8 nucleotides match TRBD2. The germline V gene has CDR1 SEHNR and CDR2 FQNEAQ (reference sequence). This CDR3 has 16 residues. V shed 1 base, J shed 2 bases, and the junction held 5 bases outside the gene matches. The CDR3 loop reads CASSLVRGGNTDTQYF. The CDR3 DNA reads TGTGCCAGCAGCTTAGTTCGGGGGGGAAACACAGATACGCAGTATTTT.

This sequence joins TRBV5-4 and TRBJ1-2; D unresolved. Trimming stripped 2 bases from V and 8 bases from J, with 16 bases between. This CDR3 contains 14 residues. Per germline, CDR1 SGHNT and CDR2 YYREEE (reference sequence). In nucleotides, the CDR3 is TGTGCCAGCAGCTTAATGAGTACCCCCGCCGGCTACACCTTC. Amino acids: CASSLMSTPAGYTF.

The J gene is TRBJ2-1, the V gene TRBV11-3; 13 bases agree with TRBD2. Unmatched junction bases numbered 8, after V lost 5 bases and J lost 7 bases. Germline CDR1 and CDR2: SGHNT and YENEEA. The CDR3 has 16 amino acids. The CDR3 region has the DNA TGTGCCAGCAGCCAACTAGCGGGAGGGGGGGTAAATGAGCAGTTCTTC. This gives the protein CASSQLAGGGVNEQFF.

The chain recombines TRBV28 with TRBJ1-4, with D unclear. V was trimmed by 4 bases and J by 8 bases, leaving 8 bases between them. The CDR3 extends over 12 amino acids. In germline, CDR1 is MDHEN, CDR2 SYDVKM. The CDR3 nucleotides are TGTGCCAGCAGTTCGGGGAAGGAAAAACTGTTTTTT. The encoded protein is CASSSGKEKLFF.

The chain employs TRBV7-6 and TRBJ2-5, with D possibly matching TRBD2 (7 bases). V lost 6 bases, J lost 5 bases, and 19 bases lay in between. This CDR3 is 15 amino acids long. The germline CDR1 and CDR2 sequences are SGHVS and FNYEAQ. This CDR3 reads CASSLPGGAGETQYF. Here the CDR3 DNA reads TGTGCCAGCAGTTTGCCTGGGGGGGCGGGGGAGACCCAGTACTTC.

CDR3 sequence (DNA): TGTGCCGTCGCCGAGGACAGGGGGCGGATTTATGGCTACACCTTC. It specifies CAVAEDRGRIYGYTF. The chain recombines TRBV28 with TRBJ1-2; 11 bases line up with TRBD1. Germline CDR1 MDHEN, CDR2 SYDVKM. The CDR3 has 15 amino acids. Trimming cost V 11 bases and J 5 bases; bases outside gene matches: 13.